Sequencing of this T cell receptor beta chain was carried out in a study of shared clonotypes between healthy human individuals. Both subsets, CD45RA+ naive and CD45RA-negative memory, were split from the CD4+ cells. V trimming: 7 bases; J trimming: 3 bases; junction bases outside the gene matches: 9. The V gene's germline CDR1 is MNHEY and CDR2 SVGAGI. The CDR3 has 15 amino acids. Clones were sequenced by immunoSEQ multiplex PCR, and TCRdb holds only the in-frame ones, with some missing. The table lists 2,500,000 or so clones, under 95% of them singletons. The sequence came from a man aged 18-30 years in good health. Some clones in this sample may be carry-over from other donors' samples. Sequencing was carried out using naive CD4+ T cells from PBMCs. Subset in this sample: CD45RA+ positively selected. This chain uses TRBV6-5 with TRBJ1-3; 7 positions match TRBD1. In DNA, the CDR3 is TGTGCCAGCACCCGTTCCGGGACAGATGGAAACACCATATATTTT. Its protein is CASTRSGTDGNTIYF.